What follows are 15 T cell receptor beta chains derived from one specimen sequenced in a study of T cell changes during pregnancy in multiple sclerosis. Clones were sequenced by immunoSEQ multiplex PCR, and TCRdb holds only the in-frame ones, with some missing. This sample yields some 87,000 clones, of which 85% to 95% are seen a single time; around 0.21% belongs to the top ten. The input for sequencing was CD4+ T cells from peripheral blood mononuclear cells, taken before pregnancy. All receptors come from a female donor with multiple sclerosis, enrolled in a pregnancy study.

The chain joins TRBV9 to TRBJ2-1, with 9 nucleotides matching TRBD2. Germline lookup yields CDR1 SGDLS and CDR2 YYNGEE. V lost 3 bases, J lost 9 bases, and 10 bases stayed unmatched. The CDR3 contains 15 residues. The CDR3 sequence is CASSETGTSFSEQFF. The CDR3 coding sequence is TGTGCCAGCAGCGAAACCGGGACTAGCTTCTCTGAGCAGTTCTTC.

V and J are TRBV5-6 and TRBJ1-1; no definite D call. CDR3 length: 15 residues. The V end was cut by 3 bases, the J end by 4 bases, with 16 bases between. Per the germline V gene, CDR1 is SGHDT and CDR2 is YYEEEE. The CDR3 DNA follows: TGTGCCAGCAGCTCCTTAGAGGGTTTGGGCACTGAAGCTTTCTTT. Translating gives CASSSLEGLGTEAFF.

This rearrangement joins TRBV11-2 to TRBJ2-7, with 10 bases that match TRBD2. The CDR3 covers 15 residues. V was pared by 5 bases and J by 3 bases, with 7 bases of the junction left unmatched. Per germline, CDR1 SGHAT and CDR2 FQNNGV. The CDR3 spells CASSPRRLAGYEQYF. CDR3 DNA: TGTGCCAGCAGCCCAAGAAGACTAGCGGGCTACGAGCAGTACTTC.

This clone was found a few times. The gene calls are TRBV11-2 and TRBJ1-3; 8 nucleotides align to TRBD1. Germline V gene sequence: CDR1 SGHAT, CDR2 FQNNGV. The ends lost 4 bases at V and 2 bases at J; junction bases unmatched: 4. This CDR3 region has 15 residues. The DNA for the CDR3 is TGTGCCAGCAGCTCCTCGGACAGGGCTGGAAACACCATATATTTT. Translated, it gives CASSSSDRAGNTIYF.

The chain carries TRBV29-1 and TRBJ2-7, with TRBD2 identical over 7 bases. V gave up 3 bases and J gave up 6 bases; unmatched junction bases: 5. This CDR3 spans 12 amino acids. CDR1 and CDR2 (germline): SQVTM, ANQGSEA. Written as DNA, the CDR3 is TGCAGCGTTGATAGGGAGGGATCCGAGCAGTACTTC. Translating it yields CSVDREGSEQYF.

The chain has TRBV7-3 and TRBJ1-1; the D gene is possibly TRBD1 (6 bases). Trimming took off 3 bases at V and 5 bases at J, with 10 bases between the two ends. The CDR3 covers 13 residues. Per germline, CDR1 SGHTA and CDR2 FQGTGA. Written as DNA, the CDR3 is TGTGCCAGCAGCTTGTTAGGGGGAACTGAAGCTTTCTTT. Protein product: CASSLLGGTEAFF. The entire variable domain, with the rest obtained from reference TRBV7-3 and TRBJ1-1, is as follows: GAGVSQTPSNKVTEKGKYVELRCDPISGHTALYWYRQSLGQGPEFLIYFQGTGAADDSGLPNDRFFAVRPEGSVSTLKIQRTERGDSAVYLCASSLLGGTEAFFGQGTRLTVV.

CDR3 coding DNA: TGTGCCAGCAGCCCGAACAGGAACACTGAAGCTTTCTTT. Its translation is CASSPNRNTEAFF. V usage is TRBV7-8 and J usage is TRBJ1-1, with D uncertain. This CDR3 contains 13 residues. Between the trimmed V and J ends, which lost 5 bases and 1 base, there was a span of 8 bases. The germline CDR1 and CDR2 sequences are SGHVS and FQNEAQ.

The chain is built from TRBV5-1 and TRBJ2-7; the match to TRBD1 covers 10 bases. Germline assignment: CDR1 SGHRS and CDR2 YFSETQ. The CDR3 runs 14 residues. With 6 bases clipped from V and 3 bases from J, the junction kept 6 bases outside the gene matches. The DNA of the CDR3 is TGCGCCAGCAACACCGGGACAGGGGTCTACGAGCAGTACTTC. Residues: CASNTGTGVYEQYF.

This clone has a handful of counts. CDR3 coding DNA: TGTGCCAGTAGCCTATGGGGGACAGGGGCTACCGTGGCTGAAGCTTTCTTT. Translated, it gives CASSLWGTGATVAEAFF. The V gene is TRBV19, the J gene TRBJ1-1; 10 bases agree with TRBD1. V was clipped by 6 bases and J by 6 bases; unmatched bases: 16. In germline, CDR1 is LNHDA, CDR2 SQIVND (reference sequence). The CDR3 runs to 17 residues.

V usage is TRBV5-1 and J usage is TRBJ2-7, with D perhaps matching TRBD2 (6 bases). Trimming left V 0 bases short and J 4 bases short, with 11 bases between. The germline V gene has CDR1 SGHRS and CDR2 YFSETQ. The CDR3 length is 14 residues. The CDR3 here is CASSLEVGRYEQYF. In DNA form, the CDR3 reads TGCGCCAGCAGCTTGGAGGTGGGGAGGTACGAGCAGTACTTC.

The V gene is TRBV5-1, the J gene TRBJ1-6, with a weak D call TRBD1 (6 bases). With 0 bases removed from V and 0 bases from J, the gap between germline ends came to 13 bases. The germline V gene encodes CDR1 SGHRS and CDR2 YFSETQ. The CDR3 has 18 residues. CDR3 region: CASSLEGGPYSYNSPLHF. DNA of the CDR3: TGCGCCAGCAGCTTGGAGGGGGGGCCTTACTCCTATAATTCACCCCTCCACTTT.

The chain uses TRBV27 and TRBJ1-3; 12 nucleotides line up with TRBD1. The ends lost 4 bases at V and 4 bases at J; junction bases unmatched: 5. This CDR3 region has 16 residues. The V gene's germline CDR1 is MNHEY and CDR2 SMNVEV (reference sequence). CDR3 coding DNA: TGTGCCAGCAGTTCCCCCGGGACAGGGGGCGGAAACACCATATATTTT. It translates to CASSSPGTGGGNTIYF.

The rearrangement uses TRBV7-9 and TRBJ2-7, with 7 bases identical to TRBD2. CDR3 length: 13 residues. The junction had 5 bases not matched to a gene; V was cut back by 3 bases and J by 6 bases. From germline, CDR1 is SEHNR and CDR2 FQNEAQ (reference sequence). The CDR3 sequence: CASSFLGGVEQYF. The DNA for the CDR3 is TGTGCCAGCAGCTTCCTTGGGGGGGTCGAGCAGTACTTC. The complete variable domain, with remaining parts taken from reference TRBV7-9 and TRBJ2-7, reads DTGVSQNPRHKITKRGQNVTFRCDPISEHNRLYWYRQTLGQGPEFLTYFQNEAQLEKSRLLSDRFSAERPKGSFSTLEIQRTEQGDSAMYLCASSFLGGVEQYFGPGTRLTVT.

The V and J genes are TRBV4-1 and TRBJ2-1; possible D gene TRBD1, 5 bases. Germline V gives CDR1 MGHRA, CDR2 YSYEKL. V dropped 1 base and J dropped 2 bases, with 9 bases sitting between them. The CDR3 covers 15 residues. The CDR3, as DNA: TGCGCCAGCAGCCAAGGGCTAGGGGCCTACAATGAGCAGTTCTTC. This codes for CASSQGLGAYNEQFF.

This chain links TRBV27 with TRBJ2-7; tentatively, D is TRBD2 (7 bases). CDR1 is MNHEY and CDR2 is SMNVEV in the germline V gene (reference sequence). The CDR3 contains 13 residues. V dropped 8 bases and J dropped 3 bases, with 14 bases sitting between them. CDR3 residues: CASWKGGIYEQYF. CDR3 nucleotide sequence: TGTGCCAGCTGGAAGGGGGGGATCTACGAGCAGTACTTC.